This TCR beta chain was sequenced for a study of immune evolution from preneoplasia to lung adenocarcinoma. On the study more broadly: HLA loss of heterozygosity: under 7.5% AIS, about 15% MIA, approximately 35% ADC, none AAH.

CDR3 length: 10 residues. The germline V gene has CDR1 SNHLY and CDR2 FYNNEI. V was trimmed by 8 bases and J by 7 bases, leaving 9 bases between them. The repertoire was sequenced with immunoSEQ multiplex PCR; TCRdb's copy has only in-frame clones and lacks some. The sample yields about 14,000 clones, about 80% seen once. Each case's diagnosis was confirmed by two pathologists on H&E. Study-wide findings and caveats: Top clone share appeared to fall from AAH through AIS, MIA, adenocarcinoma. Highest clonality occurred in KRAS-mutant, not EGFR-mutant or double wild-type, nodules.

As regards this clone: The antigen is unknown.

Sample: FFPE minimally invasive lung adenocarcinoma tissue. The TCR was taken from a person aged 60 to 85 with lung adenocarcinoma. The V and J genes are TRBV2 and TRBJ2-7; possibly TRBD2 for D (6 bases). DNA for the CDR3: TGTGCCAGCTTCGGACTAGAGCAGTACTTC. Translating it yields CASFGLEQYF.